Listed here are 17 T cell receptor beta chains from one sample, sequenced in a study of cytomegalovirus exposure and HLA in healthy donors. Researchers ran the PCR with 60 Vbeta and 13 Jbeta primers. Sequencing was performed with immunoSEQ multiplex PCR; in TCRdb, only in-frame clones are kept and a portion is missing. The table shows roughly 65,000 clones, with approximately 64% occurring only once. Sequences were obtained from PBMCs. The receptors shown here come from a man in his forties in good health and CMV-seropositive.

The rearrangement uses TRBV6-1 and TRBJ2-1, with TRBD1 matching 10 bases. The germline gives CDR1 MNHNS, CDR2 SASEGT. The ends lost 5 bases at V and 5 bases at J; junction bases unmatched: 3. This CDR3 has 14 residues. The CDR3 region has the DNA TGTGCCAGCAGTCGGACAGGGGGAGACAATGAGCAGTTCTTC. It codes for CASSRTGGDNEQFF.

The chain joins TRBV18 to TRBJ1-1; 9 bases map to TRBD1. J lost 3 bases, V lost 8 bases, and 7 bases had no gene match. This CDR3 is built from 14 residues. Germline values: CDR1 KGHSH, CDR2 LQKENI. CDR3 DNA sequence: TGTGCCAGCACGACGGGACAGGGTGACACTGAAGCTTTCTTT. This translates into CASTTGQGDTEAFF.

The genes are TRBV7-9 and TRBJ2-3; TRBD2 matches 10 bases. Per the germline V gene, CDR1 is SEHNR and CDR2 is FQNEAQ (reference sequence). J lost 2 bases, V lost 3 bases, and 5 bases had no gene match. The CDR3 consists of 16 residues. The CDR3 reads CASSFQAGGYTDTQYF. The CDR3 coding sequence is TGTGCCAGCAGCTTCCAAGCGGGGGGGTACACAGATACGCAGTATTTT.

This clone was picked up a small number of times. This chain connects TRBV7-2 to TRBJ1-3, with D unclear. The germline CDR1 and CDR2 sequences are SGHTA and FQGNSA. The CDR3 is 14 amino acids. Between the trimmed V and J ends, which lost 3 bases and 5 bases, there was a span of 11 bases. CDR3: CASSLDGLRNTIYF. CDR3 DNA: TGTGCCAGCAGCTTGGATGGACTCCGAAACACCATATATTTT.

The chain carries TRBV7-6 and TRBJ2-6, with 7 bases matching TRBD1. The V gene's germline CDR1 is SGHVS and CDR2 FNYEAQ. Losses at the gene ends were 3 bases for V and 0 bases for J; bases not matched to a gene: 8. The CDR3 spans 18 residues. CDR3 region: CASSLSPGQNSGANVLTF. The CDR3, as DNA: TGTGCCAGCAGCTTGAGTCCGGGACAGAACTCTGGGGCCAACGTCCTGACTTTC. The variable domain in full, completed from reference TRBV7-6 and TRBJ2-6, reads GAGVSQSPRYKVTKRGQDVALRCDPISGHVSLYWYRQALGQGPEFLTYFNYEAQQDKSGLPNDRFSAERPEGSISTLTIQRTEQRDSAMYRCASSLSPGQNSGANVLTFGAGSRLTVL.

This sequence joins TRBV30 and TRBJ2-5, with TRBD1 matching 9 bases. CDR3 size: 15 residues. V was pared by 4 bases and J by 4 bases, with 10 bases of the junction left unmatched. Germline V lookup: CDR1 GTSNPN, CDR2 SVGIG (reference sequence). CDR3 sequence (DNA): TGTGCCTGGATCAAAAACAGGGGGCGCGGAGAGACCCAGTACTTC. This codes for CAWIKNRGRGETQYF.

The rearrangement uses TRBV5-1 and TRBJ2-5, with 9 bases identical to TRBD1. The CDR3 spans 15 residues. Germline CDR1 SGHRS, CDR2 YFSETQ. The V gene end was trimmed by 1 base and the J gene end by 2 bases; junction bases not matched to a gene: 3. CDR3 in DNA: TGCGCCAGCAGCTTGAGGGGGACAGGGCAAGAGACCCAGTACTTC. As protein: CASSLRGTGQETQYF.

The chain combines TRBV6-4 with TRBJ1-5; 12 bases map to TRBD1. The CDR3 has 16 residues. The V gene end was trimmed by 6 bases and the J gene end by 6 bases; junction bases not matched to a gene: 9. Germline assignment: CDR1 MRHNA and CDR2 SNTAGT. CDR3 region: CASSDIGTGGFQPQHF. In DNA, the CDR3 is TGTGCCAGCAGCGATATCGGGACAGGGGGCTTTCAGCCCCAGCATTTT.

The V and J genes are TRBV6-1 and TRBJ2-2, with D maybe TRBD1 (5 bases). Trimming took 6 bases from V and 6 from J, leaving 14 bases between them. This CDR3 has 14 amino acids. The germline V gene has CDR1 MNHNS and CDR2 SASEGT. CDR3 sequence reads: CASSRNTGSGELFF. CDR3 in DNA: TGTGCCAGCAGCAGAAACACAGGATCCGGGGAGCTGTTTTTT.

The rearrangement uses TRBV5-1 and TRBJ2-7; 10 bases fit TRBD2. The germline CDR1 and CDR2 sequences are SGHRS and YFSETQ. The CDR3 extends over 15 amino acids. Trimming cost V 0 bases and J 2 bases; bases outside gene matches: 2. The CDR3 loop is CASSLGAGGPYEQYF. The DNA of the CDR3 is TGCGCCAGCAGCTTGGGAGCGGGAGGGCCCTACGAGCAGTACTTC.

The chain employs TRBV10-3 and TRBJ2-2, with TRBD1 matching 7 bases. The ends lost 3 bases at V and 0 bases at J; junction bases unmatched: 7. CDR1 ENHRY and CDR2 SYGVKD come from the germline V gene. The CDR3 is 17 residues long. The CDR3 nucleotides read TGTGCCATCAGTGATCAAGGGGACAGCACGAACACCGGGGAGCTGTTTTTT. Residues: CAISDQGDSTNTGELFF.

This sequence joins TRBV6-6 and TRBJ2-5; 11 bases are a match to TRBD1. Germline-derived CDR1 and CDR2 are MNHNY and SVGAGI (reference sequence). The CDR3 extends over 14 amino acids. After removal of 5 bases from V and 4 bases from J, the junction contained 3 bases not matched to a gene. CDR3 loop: CASSPGTGGETQYF. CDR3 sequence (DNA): TGTGCCAGCAGTCCCGGGACAGGGGGAGAGACCCAGTACTTC.

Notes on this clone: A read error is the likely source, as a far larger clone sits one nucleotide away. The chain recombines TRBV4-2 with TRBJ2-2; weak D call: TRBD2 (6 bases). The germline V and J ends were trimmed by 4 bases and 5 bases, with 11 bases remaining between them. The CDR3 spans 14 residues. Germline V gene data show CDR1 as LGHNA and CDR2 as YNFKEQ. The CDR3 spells CASSLAGGTGELFF. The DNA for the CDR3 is TGTGCCAGCAGCCTAGCCGGAGGGACCGGGGAGCTGTTTTTT.

CDR3 nucleotides: TGCGCCAGCAGCCAACTCCGACAGAAGTTTGATGAAAAACTGTTTTTT. Its translation: CASSQLRQKFDEKLFF. The rearrangement joins TRBV4-1 to TRBJ1-4; D possibly corresponds to TRBD1 (5 bases). The V and J ends lost 2 bases and 6 bases respectively, with 16 bases between them. Germline loops: CDR1 MGHRA, CDR2 YSYEKL. This CDR3 has 16 residues.

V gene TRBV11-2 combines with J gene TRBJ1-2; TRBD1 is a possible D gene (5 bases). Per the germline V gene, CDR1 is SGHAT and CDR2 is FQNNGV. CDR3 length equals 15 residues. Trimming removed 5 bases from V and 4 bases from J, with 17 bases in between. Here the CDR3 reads CASSPMGGGVYGYTF. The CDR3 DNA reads TGTGCCAGCAGCCCGATGGGGGGAGGGGTCTATGGCTACACCTTC.

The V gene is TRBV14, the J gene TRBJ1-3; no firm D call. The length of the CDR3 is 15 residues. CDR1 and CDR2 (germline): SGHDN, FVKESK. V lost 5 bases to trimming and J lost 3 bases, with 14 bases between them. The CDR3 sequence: CASSVGRRGGNTIYF. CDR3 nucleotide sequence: TGTGCCAGCAGCGTCGGACGACGGGGTGGAAACACCATATATTTT.

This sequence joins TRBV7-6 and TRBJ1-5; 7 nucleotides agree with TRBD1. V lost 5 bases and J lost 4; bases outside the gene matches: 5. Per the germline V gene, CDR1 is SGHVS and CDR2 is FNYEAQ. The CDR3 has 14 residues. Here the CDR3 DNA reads TGTGCCAGCAGCCCAAGGGGGCCGAATCAGCCCCAGCATTTT. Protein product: CASSPRGPNQPQHF.